This is a list of T cell receptor beta chains from one sample in a study of cytomegalovirus exposure and HLA in healthy donors. Here immunoSEQ multiplex PCR was the method, and the copy in TCRdb shows in-frame clones only, minus some. The repertoire holds tens of thousands of clones, with roughly four fifths as singletons. What was sequenced was PBMCs. The receptors come from a man aged 45-65 years in good health and CMV-seronegative. Both conserved end residues are part of each CDR3. D genes are given only for firm matches. The size entry is marked missing in some rows and otherwise reads once, few, many or a size class.

v_gene,d_gene,j_gene,abundance,CDR3aa,CDR3nt
TRBV30,TRBD1,TRBJ1-1,.,CAWKGQGAQAEAFF,TGTGCCTGGAAGGGACAGGGGGCTCAGGCTGAAGCTTTCTTT
TRBV7-2,TRBD1,TRBJ2-1,.,CASSIPGQGNEQFF,TGTGCCAGCAGCATCCCGGGACAGGGCAATGAGCAGTTCTTC
TRBV2,TRBD2,TRBJ2-5,.,CASSLAGVQETQYF,TGTGCCAGCAGTTTAGCGGGAGTCCAAGAGACCCAGTACTTC
TRBV29-1,TRBD2,TRBJ2-7,once,CSVPRGTSRGGEQYF,TGCAGCGTCCCCCGAGGGACTAGCAGGGGGGGGGAGCAGTACTTC
TRBV4-1,.,TRBJ1-2,once,CASSQDAGIAGYTF,TGCGCCAGCAGCCAAGACGCAGGGATAGCTGGCTACACCTTC
TRBV7-6,.,TRBJ2-7,.,CASSLETTGNEQYF,TGTGCCAGCAGCTTAGAAACGACAGGCAACGAGCAGTACTTC
TRBV7-2,.,TRBJ1-2,.,CASSTANYGYTF,TGTGCCAGCAGCACGGCTAACTATGGCTACACCTTC
TRBV2,TRBD1,TRBJ2-1,few,CASRARGLGSYNEQFF,TGTGCCAGCAGAGCAAGGGGGCTAGGTTCCTACAATGAGCAGTTCTTC
TRBV27,TRBD2,TRBJ2-1,.,CASSRLAGYNEQFF,TGTGCCAGCAGCCGACTAGCGGGGTACAATGAGCAGTTCTTC
TRBV6-6,.,TRBJ2-3,.,CASRRDKDTQYF,TGTGCCAGCAGGAGGGACAAAGATACGCAGTATTTT
TRBV9,.,TRBJ1-5,.,CASSVLGGPQHF,TGTGCCAGCAGCGTTCTAGGGGGGCCCCAGCATTTT
TRBV30,.,TRBJ2-2,.,CASYTGELFF,TGTGCCTCCTACACCGGGGAGCTGTTTTTT
TRBV19,.,TRBJ1-2,.,CASKNPGTSYGYTF,TGTGCCAGTAAAAATCCCGGGACAAGTTATGGCTACACCTTC
TRBV6-1,TRBD1,TRBJ2-5,.,CASRPGQGAWETQYF,TGTGCCAGCAGGCCGGGACAGGGGGCGTGGGAGACCCAGTACTTC
TRBV13,.,TRBJ1-1,.,CASSFRTAWNTEAFF,TGTGCCAGCAGCTTCCGGACAGCCTGGAACACTGAAGCTTTCTTT
TRBV18,.,TRBJ2-7,.,CASSLTYSYEQYF,TGTGCCAGCTCACTAACTTACTCCTACGAGCAGTACTTC
TRBV18,TRBD1,TRBJ1-2,.,CASSIIGGQNYGYTF,TGTGCCAGCTCAATAATAGGGGGCCAGAACTATGGCTACACCTTC
TRBV4-1,TRBD1,TRBJ2-2,.,CASSPTGQGLPGELFF,TGCGCCAGCAGCCCTACGGGACAGGGGCTCCCCGGGGAGCTGTTTTTT
TRBV6-1,.,TRBJ1-2,.,CASSPRTVGYTF,TGTGCCAGCAGTCCTCGGACAGTCGGCTACACCTTC
TRBV30,.,TRBJ1-3,once,CAWQGGGNTIYF,TGTGCCTGGCAAGGAGGTGGAAACACCATATATTTT
TRBV11-1,TRBD1,TRBJ1-6,.,CASSRDRGRGNSPLHF,TGTGCCAGCAGCCGTGACAGGGGGAGAGGTAATTCACCCCTCCACTTT
TRBV2,TRBD1,TRBJ2-7,.,CASSEGTGVSEQYF,TGTGCCAGCAGTGAAGGGACAGGGGTAAGCGAGCAGTACTTC
TRBV30,.,TRBJ1-5,.,CAWSEGLPNQPQHF,TGTGCCTGGAGTGAGGGACTTCCCAATCAGCCCCAGCATTTT
TRBV18,.,TRBJ1-2,.,CASSGQGRDKLGYTF,TGTGCCAGCTCGGGCCAGGGAAGGGATAAGCTTGGCTACACCTTC
TRBV2,.,TRBJ1-1,few,CASRRAPEAFF,TGTGCCAGCAGGAGGGCACCTGAAGCTTTCTTT
TRBV7-8,.,TRBJ1-3,.,CASSSRESSGNTIYF,TGTGCCAGCAGCTCTAGAGAGAGCTCTGGAAACACCATATATTTT
TRBV5-6,.,TRBJ1-1,.,CASTFEAFF,TGTGCCAGCACTTTTGAAGCTTTCTTT
TRBV5-1,TRBD1,TRBJ2-7,.,CASSFTGTETYEQYF,TGCGCCAGCAGCTTCACCGGGACAGAAACCTACGAGCAGTACTTC
TRBV11-2,.,TRBJ1-1,.,CASSFQHSNTEAFF,TGTGCCAGCAGCTTTCAACACAGCAACACTGAAGCTTTCTTT
TRBV29-1,TRBD1,TRBJ1-3,.,CSSKTGTTIYF,TGCAGCTCCAAGACAGGGACCACCATATATTTT
TRBV30,TRBD1,TRBJ2-5,.,CAWRNRGLTFRETQYF,TGTGCCTGGAGAAACAGGGGGCTAACCTTTAGGGAGACCCAGTACTTC
TRBV10-1,.,TRBJ2-5,once,CASSDSRGIGRETQYF,TGCGCCAGCAGTGATAGCCGCGGGATCGGGAGAGAGACCCAGTACTTC
TRBV19,.,TRBJ2-7,.,CASSNGGLTYEQYF,TGTGCCAGTAGTAATGGGGGGTTGACCTACGAGCAGTACTTC
TRBV19,.,TRBJ1-4,.,CASSRTGTVNEKLFF,TGTGCCAGTAGTAGGACCGGGACTGTGAATGAAAAACTGTTTTTT
TRBV13,.,TRBJ1-1,.,CASSPGHTNTEAFF,TGTGCCAGCAGCCCCGGACACACGAACACTGAAGCTTTCTTT
TRBV6-6,TRBD1,TRBJ2-1,.,CASRGQGAKINEQFF,TGTGCCAGCAGGGGACAGGGGGCAAAAATCAATGAGCAGTTCTTC
TRBV28,.,TRBJ2-5,.,CASSHAGAGGVETQYF,TGTGCCAGCAGTCACGCAGGGGCTGGAGGAGTGGAGACCCAGTACTTC
TRBV7-9,TRBD1,TRBJ2-7,.,CASSVPGGPYEQYF,TGTGCCAGCAGCGTTCCAGGGGGCCCCTACGAGCAGTACTTC
TRBV6-5,.,TRBJ1-1,.,CASSSGSQVTEAFF,TGTGCCAGCAGCTCGGGGAGCCAAGTCACTGAAGCTTTCTTT
TRBV10-3,TRBD2,TRBJ2-1,.,CAISESIAGTNEQFF,TGTGCCATCAGTGAGTCGATAGCGGGGACAAATGAGCAGTTCTTC